This T cell receptor (beta chain) came from a study of control samples from healthy donors and cancer patients (dated by TCRdb to 2018 to 2021). The library was produced with the immunoSEQ multiplex PCR assay. In TCRdb, the immuneACCESS table is reduced to in-frame sequences with V and J assigned. These tables do not hold every clone; where another copy was compared, an unresolved V gene accounts for under half, and the others remain unexplained. The sample table lists approximately 86,000 clones, approximately 81% of them with a count of one. About 2.1% of the sample lies in the top ten. This clone was found once. It lacks a known antigen. Base qualities are not at hand, and no much larger clone is one base apart. At the junction V is shortened by 6 bases and J by 7 bases; bases outside the gene matches: 20. CDR1 and CDR2, looked up from the germline V gene, are MNHEY and SVGEGT. The CDR3 contains 19 residues, cysteine and phenylalanine counted. This entry keeps only the CDR3 DNA: 57 bases, framed from base 1.

The rearrangement joined TRBV6-2 or TRBV6-3 to TRBJ1-6; 8 middle bases align to TRBD1. Sequencing input: blood. This clonotype was obtained from a woman between 35 and 50 years old in good health. Here the CDR3 is given as CASSRDRRSGLSGNSPLHF. The DNA sequence is TGTGCCAGCAGCAGGGACAGGCGATCAGGACTATCGGGCAATTCACCCCTCCACTTT.